The T cell receptor (beta chain) under discussion was sequenced for a study of cytomegalovirus exposure and HLA in healthy donors. Healthy bone marrow donors supplied every sample. CDR3 length equals 15 residues. Trimming cost V 0 bases and J 2 bases, with 8 bases left between them. In germline, CDR1 is SGHAT, CDR2 FQNNGV. Study-wide results and caveats: As a later analysis showed, a missense DCLRE1C variant was linked to trimming of TCR beta V- and J-genes. It was likely that a cluster of highly shared sequence variants was a sequencing artifact.

A word on this clone: The antigen is not known.

Use of 60 Vbeta and 13 Jbeta primers characterized the PCR. Sequencing used immunoSEQ multiplex PCR; TCRdb keeps in-frame clones, though not all of them. Among roughly 230,000 clones listed, around 90% were seen once. The receptor's source is a girl aged 2 to 10 in good health and CMV-seronegative. Sequencing was carried out using PBMCs. V and J are TRBV11-2 and TRBJ1-5, with D unresolved. CDR3 residues: CASSLDRIGNQPQHF. CDR3 DNA sequence: TGTGCCAGCAGCTTAGATCGTATCGGCAATCAGCCCCAGCATTTT.